This TCR beta chain originates from a study of blood T cell repertoires in COVID-19. Study information: COVID-19 samples, acute and convalescent, were from the United States, Italy and Spain. The analysed material was cDNA or gDNA that came from T cells, B-cell-depleted T cells, or PBMCs.

Germline loops: CDR1 SGDLS, CDR2 YYNGEE. V shed 0 bases and J shed 5 bases, with 16 bases lying between them. The CDR3 sequence is 16 residues long. Original handling: The authors estimated nucleated cell counts from reference gene primer amplification. Method: immunoSEQ multiplex PCR; TCRdb's copy keeps in-frame clones and lacks some. Clone size and V and J calls were adopted from that table, with D and trimming inferred from the DNA. Seen here are just over 250,000 clones, about 88% observed once, and the top ten hold 3.5% to 4.5%. The source of this sequence is a man aged 55 to 70 who had recovered from COVID-19. The V call is TRBV9, the J call TRBJ2-3, with D perhaps matching TRBD1 (5 bases). The sequenced sample was peripheral blood. This CDR3 is CASSVGGLGRGDTQYF. The DNA for the CDR3 is TGTGCCAGCAGCGTAGGGGGTTTGGGGCGCGGAGATACGCAGTATTTT.